This T cell receptor beta chain is drawn from a study of blood T cell repertoires in COVID-19. Study members were between roughly 18 and 89 years old and lived in 20 to 30 US regions. Clinical histories supplied by participants themselves formed the basis of cohort assignment. Per the original methods: Reference gene primer amplification yielded estimated nucleated cell counts. The repertoire was sequenced with immunoSEQ multiplex PCR; TCRdb's copy has only in-frame clones and lacks some. The V and J calls and clone size are taken from that table; D and trimming were inferred from the DNA. The table has over 250,000 clones, 88% seen once. From germline, CDR1 is KGHSH and CDR2 LQKENI. V shed 5 bases and J 0 bases; nucleotides not matched to a gene: 9. The CDR3 consists of 16 residues.

This TCR was sampled from a woman between 50 and 59 years old who had recovered from COVID-19. Material: PBMCs or T cells enriched from blood (not recorded which). The chain combines TRBV18 with TRBJ1-1, with 7 bases identical to TRBD1. CDR3 in amino acids: CASSSGQPTLNTEAFF. The CDR3 DNA sequence: TGTGCCAGCTCATCGGGACAGCCGACGTTGAACACTGAAGCTTTCTTT.